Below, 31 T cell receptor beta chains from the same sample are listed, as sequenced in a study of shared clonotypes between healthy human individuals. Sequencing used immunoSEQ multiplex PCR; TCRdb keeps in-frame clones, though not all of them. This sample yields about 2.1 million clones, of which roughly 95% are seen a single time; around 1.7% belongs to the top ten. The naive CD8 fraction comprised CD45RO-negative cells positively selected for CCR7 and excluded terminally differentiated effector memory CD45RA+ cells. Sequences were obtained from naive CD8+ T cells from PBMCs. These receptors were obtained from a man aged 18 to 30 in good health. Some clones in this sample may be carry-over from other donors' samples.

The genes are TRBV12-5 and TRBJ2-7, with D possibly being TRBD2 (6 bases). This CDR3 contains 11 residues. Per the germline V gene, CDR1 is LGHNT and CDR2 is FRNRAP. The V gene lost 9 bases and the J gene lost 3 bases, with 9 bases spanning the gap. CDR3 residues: CARETSYEQYF. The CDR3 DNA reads TGTGCTAGGGAGACTAGCTACGAGCAGTACTTC.

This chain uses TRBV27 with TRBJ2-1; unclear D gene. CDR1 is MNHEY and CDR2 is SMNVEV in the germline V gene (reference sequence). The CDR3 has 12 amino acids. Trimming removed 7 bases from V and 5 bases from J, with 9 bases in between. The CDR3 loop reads CASMDAHNEQFF. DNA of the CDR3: TGTGCCAGCATGGACGCCCACAATGAGCAGTTCTTC.

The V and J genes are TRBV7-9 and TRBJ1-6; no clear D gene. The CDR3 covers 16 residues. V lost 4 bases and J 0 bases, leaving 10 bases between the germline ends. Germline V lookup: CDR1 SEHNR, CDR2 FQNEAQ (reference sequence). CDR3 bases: TGTGCCAGCAGCTCTGGGAGGAGCTCCTATAATTCACCCCTCCACTTT. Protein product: CASSSGRSSYNSPLHF.

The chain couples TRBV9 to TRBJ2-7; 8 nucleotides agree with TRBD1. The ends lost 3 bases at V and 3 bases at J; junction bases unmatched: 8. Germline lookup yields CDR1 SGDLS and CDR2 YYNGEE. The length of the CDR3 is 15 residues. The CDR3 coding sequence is TGTGCCAGCAGCGCCACAGGGGGTCTCCTCTACGAGCAGTACTTC. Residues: CASSATGGLLYEQYF. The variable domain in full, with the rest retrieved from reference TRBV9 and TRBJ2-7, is DSGVTQTPKHLITATGQRVTLRCSPRSGDLSVYWYQQSLDQGLQFLIQYYNGEERAKGNILERFSAQQFPDLHSELNLSSLELGDSALYFCASSATGGLLYEQYFGPGTRLTVT.

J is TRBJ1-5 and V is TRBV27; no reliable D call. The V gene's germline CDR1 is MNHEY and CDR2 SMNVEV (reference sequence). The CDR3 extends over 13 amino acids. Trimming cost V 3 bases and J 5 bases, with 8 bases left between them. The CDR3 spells CASSLGSDQPQHF. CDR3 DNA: TGTGCCAGCAGTTTGGGTTCGGATCAGCCCCAGCATTTT.

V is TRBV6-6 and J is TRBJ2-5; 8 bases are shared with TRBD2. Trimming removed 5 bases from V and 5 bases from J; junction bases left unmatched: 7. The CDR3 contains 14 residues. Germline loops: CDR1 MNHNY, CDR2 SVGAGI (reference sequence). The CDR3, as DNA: TGTGCCAGCAGTACGGGGCGGGAGGTGGAGACCCAGTACTTC. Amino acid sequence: CASSTGREVETQYF.

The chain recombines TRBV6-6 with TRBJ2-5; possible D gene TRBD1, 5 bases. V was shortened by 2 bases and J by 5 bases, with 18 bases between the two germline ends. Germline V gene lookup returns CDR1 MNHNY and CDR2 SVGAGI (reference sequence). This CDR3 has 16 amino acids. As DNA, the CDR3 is TGTGCCAGCAGTTACCAGAGCAGGGTTAGGGTTGAGACCCAGTACTTC. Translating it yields CASSYQSRVRVETQYF.

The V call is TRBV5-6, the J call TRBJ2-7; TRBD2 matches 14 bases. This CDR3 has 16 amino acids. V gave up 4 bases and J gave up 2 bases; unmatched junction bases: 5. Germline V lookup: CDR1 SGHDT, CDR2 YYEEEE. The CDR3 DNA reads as TGTGCCAGCAGCCAGGGACTAGCGGGAGAAGCCTACGAGCAGTACTTC. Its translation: CASSQGLAGEAYEQYF.

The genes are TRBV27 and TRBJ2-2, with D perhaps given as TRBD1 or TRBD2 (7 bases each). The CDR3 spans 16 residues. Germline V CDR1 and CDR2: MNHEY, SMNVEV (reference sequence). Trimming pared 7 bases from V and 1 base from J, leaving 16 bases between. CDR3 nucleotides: TGTGCCAGCACCCAGGGGGGGGTCGGGAACACCGGGGAGCTGTTTTTT. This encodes CASTQGGVGNTGELFF.

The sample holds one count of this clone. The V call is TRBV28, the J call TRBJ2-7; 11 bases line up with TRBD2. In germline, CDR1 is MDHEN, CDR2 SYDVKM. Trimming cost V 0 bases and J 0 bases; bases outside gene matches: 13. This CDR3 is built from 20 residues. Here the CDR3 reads CASSLWLAQGTSGLSYEQYF. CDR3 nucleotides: TGTGCCAGCAGTTTATGGTTGGCGCAAGGGACTAGCGGACTCTCCTACGAGCAGTACTTC.

The CDR3 region has the DNA TGTGCCATCAGTGACAGGCTGTACTCCTACAATGAGCAGTTCTTC. Translating gives CAISDRLYSYNEQFF. The genes are TRBV10-3 and TRBJ2-1; D gene uncertain. V lost 3 bases and J lost 0, with 9 bases in between. CDR3 length: 15 residues. Germline loops: CDR1 ENHRY, CDR2 SYGVKD.

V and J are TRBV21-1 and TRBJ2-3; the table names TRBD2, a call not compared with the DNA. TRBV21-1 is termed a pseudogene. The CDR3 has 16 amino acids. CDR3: CASSPGRLEGADTQYF. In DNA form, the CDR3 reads TGTGCCAGCAGCCCCGGGAGGCTTGAAGGGGCAGATACGCAGTATTTT.

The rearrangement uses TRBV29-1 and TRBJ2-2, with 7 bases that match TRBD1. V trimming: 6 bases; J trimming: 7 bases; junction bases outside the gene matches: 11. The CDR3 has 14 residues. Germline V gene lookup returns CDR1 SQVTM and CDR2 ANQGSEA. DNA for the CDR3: TGCAGCGTAGCCATACAGGGGATCGGCGGGGAGCTGTTTTTT. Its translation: CSVAIQGIGGELFF.

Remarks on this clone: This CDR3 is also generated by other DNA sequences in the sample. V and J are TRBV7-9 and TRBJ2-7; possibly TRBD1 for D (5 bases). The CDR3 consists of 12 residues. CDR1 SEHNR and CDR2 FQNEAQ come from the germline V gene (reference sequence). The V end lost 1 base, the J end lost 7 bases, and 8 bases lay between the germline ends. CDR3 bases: TGTGCCAGCAGCTTAGGGGGCCGAGAGCAGTACTTC. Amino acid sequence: CASSLGGREQYF.

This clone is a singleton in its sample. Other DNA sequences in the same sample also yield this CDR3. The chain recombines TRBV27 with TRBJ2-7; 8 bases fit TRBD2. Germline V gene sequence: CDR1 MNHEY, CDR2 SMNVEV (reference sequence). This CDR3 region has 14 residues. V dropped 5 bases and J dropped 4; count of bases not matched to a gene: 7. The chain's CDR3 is CASSLLAGDYEQYF. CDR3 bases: TGTGCCAGCAGTCTCCTAGCGGGCGATTACGAGCAGTACTTC.

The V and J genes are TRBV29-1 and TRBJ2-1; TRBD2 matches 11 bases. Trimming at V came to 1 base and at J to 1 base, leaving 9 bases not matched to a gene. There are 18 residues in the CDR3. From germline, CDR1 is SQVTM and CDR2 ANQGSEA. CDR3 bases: TGCAGCGTTGAAGTCCCACTTTTAGCGGGAGGGTCCTACAATGAGCAGTTCTTC. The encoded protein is CSVEVPLLAGGSYNEQFF.

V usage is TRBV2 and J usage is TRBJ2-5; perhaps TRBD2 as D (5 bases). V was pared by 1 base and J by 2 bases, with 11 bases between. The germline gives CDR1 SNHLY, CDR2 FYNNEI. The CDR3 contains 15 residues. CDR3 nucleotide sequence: TGTGCCAGCAGTGAAGGGGAGAGTGGTCAAGAGACCCAGTACTTC. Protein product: CASSEGESGQETQYF.

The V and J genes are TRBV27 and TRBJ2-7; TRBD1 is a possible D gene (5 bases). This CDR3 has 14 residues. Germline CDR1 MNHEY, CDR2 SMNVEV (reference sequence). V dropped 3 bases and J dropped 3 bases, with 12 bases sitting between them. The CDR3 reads CASSFAGANYEQYF. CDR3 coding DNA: TGTGCCAGCAGTTTCGCTGGGGCAAACTACGAGCAGTACTTC.

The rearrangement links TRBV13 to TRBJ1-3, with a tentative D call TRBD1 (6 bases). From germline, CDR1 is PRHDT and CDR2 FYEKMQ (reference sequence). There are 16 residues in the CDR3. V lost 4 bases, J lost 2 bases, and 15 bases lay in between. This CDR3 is CASSSAPQGPGNTIYF. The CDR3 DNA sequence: TGTGCCAGCAGCTCAGCCCCACAGGGACCTGGAAACACCATATATTTT.

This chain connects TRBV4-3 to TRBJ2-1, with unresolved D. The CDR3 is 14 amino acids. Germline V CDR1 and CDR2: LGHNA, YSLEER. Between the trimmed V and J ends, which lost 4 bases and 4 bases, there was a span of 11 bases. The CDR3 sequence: CASSRPGPYNEQFF. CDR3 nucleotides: TGCGCCAGCAGCCGTCCCGGGCCGTACAATGAGCAGTTCTTC.

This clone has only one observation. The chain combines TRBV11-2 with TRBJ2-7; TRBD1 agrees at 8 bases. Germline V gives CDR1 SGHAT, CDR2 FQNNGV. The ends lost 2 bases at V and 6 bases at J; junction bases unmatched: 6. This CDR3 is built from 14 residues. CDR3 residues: CASSLWAGGGEQYF. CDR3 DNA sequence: TGTGCCAGCAGCTTATGGGCAGGGGGCGGCGAGCAGTACTTC.

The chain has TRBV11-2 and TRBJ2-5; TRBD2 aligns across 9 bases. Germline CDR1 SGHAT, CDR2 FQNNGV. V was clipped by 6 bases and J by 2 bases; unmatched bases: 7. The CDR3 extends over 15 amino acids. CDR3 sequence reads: CASSRVAGEQETQYF. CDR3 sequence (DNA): TGTGCCAGCAGTCGCGTAGCGGGAGAGCAAGAGACCCAGTACTTC. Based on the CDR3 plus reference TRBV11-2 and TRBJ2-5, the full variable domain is EAGVAQSPRYKIIEKRQSVAFWCNPISGHATLYWYQQILGQGPKLLIQFQNNGVVDDSQLPKDRFSAERLKGVDSTLKIQPAKLEDSAVYLCASSRVAGEQETQYFGPGTRLLVL.

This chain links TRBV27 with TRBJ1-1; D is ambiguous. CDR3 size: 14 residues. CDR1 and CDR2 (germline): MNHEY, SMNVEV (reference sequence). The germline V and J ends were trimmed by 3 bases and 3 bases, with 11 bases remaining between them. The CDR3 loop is CASSFSLDHTEAFF. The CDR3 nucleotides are TGTGCCAGCAGTTTTAGTCTCGATCACACTGAAGCTTTCTTT.

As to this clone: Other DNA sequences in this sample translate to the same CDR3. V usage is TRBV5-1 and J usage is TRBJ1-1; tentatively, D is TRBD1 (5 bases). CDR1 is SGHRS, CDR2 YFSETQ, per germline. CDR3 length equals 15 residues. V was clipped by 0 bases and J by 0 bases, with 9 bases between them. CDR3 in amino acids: CASSLEAGMNTEAFF. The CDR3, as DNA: TGCGCCAGCAGCTTGGAAGCAGGGATGAACACTGAAGCTTTCTTT.

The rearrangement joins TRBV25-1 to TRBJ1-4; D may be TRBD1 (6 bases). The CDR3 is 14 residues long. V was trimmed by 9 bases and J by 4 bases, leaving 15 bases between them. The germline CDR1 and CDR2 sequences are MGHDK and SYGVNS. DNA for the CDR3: TGTGCCAGGGGGGCATCTGATGTTAATGAAAAACTGTTTTTT. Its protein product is CARGASDVNEKLFF.

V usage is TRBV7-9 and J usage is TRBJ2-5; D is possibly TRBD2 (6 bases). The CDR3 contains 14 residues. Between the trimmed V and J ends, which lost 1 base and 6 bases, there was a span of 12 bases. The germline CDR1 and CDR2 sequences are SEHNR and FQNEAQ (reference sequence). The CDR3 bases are TGTGCCAGCAGCTTAGGGGGCCTAGCGCAGACCCAGTACTTC. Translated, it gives CASSLGGLAQTQYF.

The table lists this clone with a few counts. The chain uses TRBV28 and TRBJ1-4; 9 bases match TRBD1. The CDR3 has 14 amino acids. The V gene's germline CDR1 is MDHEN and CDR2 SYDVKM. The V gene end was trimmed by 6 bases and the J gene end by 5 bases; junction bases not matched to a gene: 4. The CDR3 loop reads CASRETGGNEKLFF. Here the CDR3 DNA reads TGTGCCAGCAGGGAGACAGGGGGGAATGAAAAACTGTTTTTT.

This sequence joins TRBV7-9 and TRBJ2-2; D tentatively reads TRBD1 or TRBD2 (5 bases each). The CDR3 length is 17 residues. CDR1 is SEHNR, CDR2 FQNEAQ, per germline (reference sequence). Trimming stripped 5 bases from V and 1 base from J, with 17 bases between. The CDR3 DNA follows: TGTGCCAGCAGCGCGTACAAGGGACGGGGGAACACCGGGGAGCTGTTTTTT. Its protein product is CASSAYKGRGNTGELFF. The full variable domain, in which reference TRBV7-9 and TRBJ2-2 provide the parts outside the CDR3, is DTGVSQNPRHKITKRGQNVTFRCDPISEHNRLYWYRQTLGQGPEFLTYFQNEAQLEKSRLLSDRFSAERPKGSFSTLEIQRTEQGDSAMYLCASSAYKGRGNTGELFFGEGSRLTVL.

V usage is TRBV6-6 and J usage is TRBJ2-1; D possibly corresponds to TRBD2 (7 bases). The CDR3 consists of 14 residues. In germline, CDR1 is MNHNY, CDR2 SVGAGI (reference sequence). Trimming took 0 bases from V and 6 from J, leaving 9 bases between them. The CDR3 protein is CASSYSAGANEQFF. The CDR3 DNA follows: TGTGCCAGCAGTTACTCCGCGGGGGCCAATGAGCAGTTCTTC.

CDR3 sequence (DNA): TGTGCCACCCGGACCTGGGGGACTACTGAAGCTTTCTTT. It yields the protein CATRTWGTTEAFF. The V call is TRBV28, the J call TRBJ1-1; the D gene is possibly TRBD1 (5 bases). Germline loops: CDR1 MDHEN, CDR2 SYDVKM. The CDR3 is 13 residues long. V was cut by 10 bases and J by 5 bases, with 17 bases left in between.

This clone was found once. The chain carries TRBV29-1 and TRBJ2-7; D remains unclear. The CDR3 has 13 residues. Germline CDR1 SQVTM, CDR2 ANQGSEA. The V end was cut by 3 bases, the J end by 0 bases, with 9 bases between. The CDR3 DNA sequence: TGCAGCGTTGACTCGCAGGACTCCTACGAGCAGTACTTC. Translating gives CSVDSQDSYEQYF.